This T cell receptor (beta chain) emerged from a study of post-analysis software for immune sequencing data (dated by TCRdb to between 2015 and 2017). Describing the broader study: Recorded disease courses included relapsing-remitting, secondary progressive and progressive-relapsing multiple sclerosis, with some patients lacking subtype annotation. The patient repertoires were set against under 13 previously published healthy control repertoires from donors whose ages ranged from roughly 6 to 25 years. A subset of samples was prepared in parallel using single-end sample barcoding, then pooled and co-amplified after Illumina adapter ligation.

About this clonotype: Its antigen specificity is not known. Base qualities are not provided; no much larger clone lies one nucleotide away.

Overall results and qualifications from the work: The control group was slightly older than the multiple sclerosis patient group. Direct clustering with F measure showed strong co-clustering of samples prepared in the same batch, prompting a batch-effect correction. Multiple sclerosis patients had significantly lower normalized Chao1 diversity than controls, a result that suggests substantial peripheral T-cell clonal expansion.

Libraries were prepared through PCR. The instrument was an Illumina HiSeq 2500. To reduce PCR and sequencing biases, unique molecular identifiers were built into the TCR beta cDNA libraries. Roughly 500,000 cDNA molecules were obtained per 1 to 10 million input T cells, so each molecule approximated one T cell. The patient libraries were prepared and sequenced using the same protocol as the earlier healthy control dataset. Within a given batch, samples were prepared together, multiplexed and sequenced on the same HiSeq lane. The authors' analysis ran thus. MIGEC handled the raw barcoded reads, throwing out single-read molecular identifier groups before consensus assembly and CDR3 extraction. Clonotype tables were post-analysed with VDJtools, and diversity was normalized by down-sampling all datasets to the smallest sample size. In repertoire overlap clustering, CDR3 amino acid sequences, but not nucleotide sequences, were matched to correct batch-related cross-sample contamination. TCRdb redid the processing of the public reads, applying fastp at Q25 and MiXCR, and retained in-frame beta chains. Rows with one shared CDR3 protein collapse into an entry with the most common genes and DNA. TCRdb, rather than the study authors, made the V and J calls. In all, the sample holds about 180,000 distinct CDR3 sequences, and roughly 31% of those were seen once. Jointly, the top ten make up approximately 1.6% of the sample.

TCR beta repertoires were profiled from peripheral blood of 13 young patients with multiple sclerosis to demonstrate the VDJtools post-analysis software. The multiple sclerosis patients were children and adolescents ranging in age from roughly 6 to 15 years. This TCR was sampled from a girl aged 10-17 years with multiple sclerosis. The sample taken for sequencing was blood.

The CDR3 here reads CASSRGQGSGKLFF. The nucleotides are TGTGCCAGCAGCAGGGGACAGGGAAGTGGAAAACTGTTTTTT. The V and J segments used are TRBV27 and TRBJ1-4, with TRBD1 identical over 9 junction bases. CDR1 and CDR2, per the germline V gene (reference sequence), are MNHEY and SMNVEV. Germline trimming: 6 bases from V, 10 bases from J; junction bases outside gene matches: 9. The CDR3 holds 14 amino acids from the cysteine to the phenylalanine. Of the read, only the CDR3 DNA is kept; its 42 bases are in frame from base 1.